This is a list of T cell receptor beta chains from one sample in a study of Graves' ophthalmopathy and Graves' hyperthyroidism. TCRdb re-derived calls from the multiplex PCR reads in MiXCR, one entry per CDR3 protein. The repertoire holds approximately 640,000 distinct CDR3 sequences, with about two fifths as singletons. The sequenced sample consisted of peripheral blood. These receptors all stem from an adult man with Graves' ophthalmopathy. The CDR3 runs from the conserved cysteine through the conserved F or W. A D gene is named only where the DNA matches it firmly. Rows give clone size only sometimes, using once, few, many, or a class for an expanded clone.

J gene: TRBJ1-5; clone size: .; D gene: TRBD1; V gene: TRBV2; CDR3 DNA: TGTGCCAGCATCCTTCAAGGCGGACAGGGGGCCTACGAGCATTTT; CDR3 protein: CASILQGGQGAYEHF
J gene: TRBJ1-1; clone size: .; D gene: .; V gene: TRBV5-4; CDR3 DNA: TGTGCCAGCAGCTCCTCAGGGGTCCAACCCGGGGAAGCTTTCTTT; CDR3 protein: CASSSSGVQPGEAFF
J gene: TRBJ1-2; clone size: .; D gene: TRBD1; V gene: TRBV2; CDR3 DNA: TGTGCCAGCAGGGGGACAGGCCAAAAATATGGCTACACCTTC; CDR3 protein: CASRGTGQKYGYTF
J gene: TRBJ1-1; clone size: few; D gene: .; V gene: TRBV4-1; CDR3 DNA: TGCGCCAGCAGCCAAGGGGGCTTAGCTCTTGAAGCTTTCTTT; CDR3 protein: CASSQGGLALEAFF
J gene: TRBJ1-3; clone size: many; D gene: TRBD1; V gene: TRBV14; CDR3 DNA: TGTGCCAGCAGCTACACAGGGGACGGAAACACCATATATTTT; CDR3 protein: CASSYTGDGNTIYF
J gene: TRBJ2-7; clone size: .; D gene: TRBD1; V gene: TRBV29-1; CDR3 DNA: TGCAGCGTCGGGAGACAGGGGTTTGATACAGCCGACGAGCAGTACTTC; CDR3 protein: CSVGRQGFDTADEQYF
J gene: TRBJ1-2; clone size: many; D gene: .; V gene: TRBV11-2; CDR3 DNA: TGTGCCAGCAGCCCATTGGGGGGCCGTGGGACTAACTATGGCTACACCTTC; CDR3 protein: CASSPLGGRGTNYGYTF
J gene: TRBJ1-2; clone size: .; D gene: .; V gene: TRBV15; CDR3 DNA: TGTGCCACCAGTGGGAAAGGGGACTATGGCTACACCTTC; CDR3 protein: CATSGKGDYGYTF
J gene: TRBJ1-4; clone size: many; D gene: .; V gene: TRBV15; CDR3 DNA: TGTGCCACCAGCAGAGACGCCCGGGGAGGGGAAAAACTGTTTTTT; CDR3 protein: CATSRDARGGEKLFF
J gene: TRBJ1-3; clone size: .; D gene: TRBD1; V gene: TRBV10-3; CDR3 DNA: TGTGCCAGCACCCGACAGGGTGCAAACACCATATATTTT; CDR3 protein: CASTRQGANTIYF
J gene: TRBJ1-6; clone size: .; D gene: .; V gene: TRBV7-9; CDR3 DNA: TGTGCCAGCAGCTCTTGGGGGAATCAGCCCCTCCACTTT; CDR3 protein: CASSSWGNQPLHF
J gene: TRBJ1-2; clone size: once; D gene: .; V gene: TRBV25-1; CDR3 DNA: TGTGCCAGCAGTATCATACACGTCTATGGCTACACCTTC; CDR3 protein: CASSIIHVYGYTF
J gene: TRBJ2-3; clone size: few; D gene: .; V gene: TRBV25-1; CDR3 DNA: TGTGCCAGCAGTGACCGAAGTGGGACGGGGGCGCAAGATACGCAGTATTTT; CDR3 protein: CASSDRSGTGAQDTQYF
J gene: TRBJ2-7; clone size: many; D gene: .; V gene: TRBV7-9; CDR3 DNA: TGTGCCAGCAGCCCGGACCTCCACGAGCAGTACTTC; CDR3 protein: CASSPDLHEQYF
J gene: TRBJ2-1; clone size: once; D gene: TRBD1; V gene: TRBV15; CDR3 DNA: TGTGCCACCAGCAGCTTGTTAACAGGGGTAAATGAGCAGTTCTTC; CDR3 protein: CATSSLLTGVNEQFF
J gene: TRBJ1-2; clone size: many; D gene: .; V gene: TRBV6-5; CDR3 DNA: TGTGCCAGCAGTTACTATCAGGGCTACTATGGCTACACCTTC; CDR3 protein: CASSYYQGYYGYTF
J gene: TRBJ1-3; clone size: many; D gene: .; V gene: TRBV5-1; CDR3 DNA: TGCGCCAGCAGCTTGACAGGGCATGGAAACACCATATATTTT; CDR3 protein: CASSLTGHGNTIYF
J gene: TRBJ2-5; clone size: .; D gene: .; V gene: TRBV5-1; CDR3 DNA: TGCGCCAGCAGCTTCGAGAGCGGACAAGAGACCCAGTACTTC; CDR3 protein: CASSFESGQETQYF
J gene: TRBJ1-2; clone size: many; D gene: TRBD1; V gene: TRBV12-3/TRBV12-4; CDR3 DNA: TGTGCCAGCAGTCCGGGACAGGGATCTGGCTACACCTTC; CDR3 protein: CASSPGQGSGYTF
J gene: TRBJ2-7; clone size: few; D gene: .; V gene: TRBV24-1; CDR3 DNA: TGTGCCACCAGTGATCCAGACACCTACGAGCAGTACTTC; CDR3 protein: CATSDPDTYEQYF
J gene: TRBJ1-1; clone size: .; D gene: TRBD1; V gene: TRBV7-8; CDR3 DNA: TGTGCCAGCAGATTACCCGGGACAGGGAATGAAGCTTTCTTT; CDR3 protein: CASRLPGTGNEAFF
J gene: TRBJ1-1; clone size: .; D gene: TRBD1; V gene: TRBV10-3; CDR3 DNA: TGTGCCATCAGCGTTGACGGACAGGGGGGCACTGAAGCTTTCTTT; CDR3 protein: CAISVDGQGGTEAFF
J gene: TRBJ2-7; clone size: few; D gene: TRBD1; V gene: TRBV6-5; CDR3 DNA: TGTGCCAGCACTAAAGACAGGGGCAACGAGCAGTACTTC; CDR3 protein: CASTKDRGNEQYF